This T cell receptor beta chain emerged from a study of identical twins (dated by TCRdb to the mid-2010s). For the wider study: To test whether fetal clonotypes persist, the study used deep sequencing on TCR alpha and beta repertoires from monozygotic twins, unrelated adults of various ages, and cord blood. To rule out contamination, replicate twin experiments were performed at different times with different library preparation protocols.

Every donor was a healthy Caucasian. Three pairs of female monozygotic twins, all aged roughly 18 to 30 years, made up the twin cohort. Positive isolation kits from Invitrogen were used to isolate CD4+ and CD8+ T cell populations. A word on this clonotype: No cognate antigen has been identified for it. It has no much larger one-base neighbor in the sample; base qualities were not kept.

The germline V gene encodes CDR1 MNHEY and CDR2 SMNVEV (reference sequence). The CDR3 starts with the cysteine, ends with the phenylalanine, and has 13 residues. The read is trimmed to its CDR3 DNA, 39 bases read in frame from base 1. Trimming removed 3 bases from V and 5 bases from J, leaving 10 bases between the germline ends. Libraries came from 5' RACE. The run used an Illumina HiSeq 2000. A universal primer binding site was introduced by template switching, and a unique molecular identifier was present in the final cDNA, enabling accurate counting of TCR cDNA molecules. Specific primers in the conserved constant-segment region were used to synthesize first-strand cDNA for the TCR alpha and beta chains. To control for contamination, every cDNA library carried two barcodes: a SMART-Mk sample barcode plus Illumina barcodes. TruSeq adapter sequences and Illumina sample barcodes were added in two successive PCR steps. The TCR alpha and beta cDNA libraries were sequenced on the Illumina HiSeq platform using custom primers. On the study's bioinformatics: Raw reads were processed with MiGEC to extract unique molecular identifiers, and MiXCR was used to determine CDR3 positions. Recombination models were inferred per individual with the repgenHMM and IGoR tools using an EM algorithm. The tcR package in R was used for shared clonotype analysis, with sharing normalized by the product of cloneset sizes. Out-of-frame nonproductive sequences were analyzed to study raw recombination free of thymic and clonal selection effects. TCRdb ran its own pipeline on the public reads, namely fastp trimming at Q25 and MiXCR clone calling, and kept in-frame beta chains. Merged by CDR3 protein, the rows form single entries marked with the most common genes and DNA. The V and J calls were determined by TCRdb, not by the authors. The sample has roughly 500,000 distinct CDR3 sequences on record, roughly a fifth of them singletons. The ten largest make up approximately 0.95% of the sample.

What the authors observed across the whole study: Fewer insertions were carried by abundant cord blood beta clonotypes, a similar but weaker trend appeared in young adult naive repertoires, and no such trend appeared in memory repertoires. Conclusions relied on cross-sectional statistical analysis, since the same donors could not be followed over many years. Out-of-frame TCR alpha sharing in monozygotic twins was systematically underestimated by recombination models, whereas sharing between unrelated individuals was in agreement with the recombination models. In beta out-of-frame sequences, excess twin sharing was weaker, because having fewer shared sequences lowered the signal-to-noise ratio. Zero-insertion analyses could be partly confounded by invariant T cells such as MAIT and iNKT, though diverse VJ usage argued against such confounding for most clonotypes. Compared with coincidental sharing between unrelated individuals, an excess of low generation-probability sequences was observed among out-of-frame TCR alpha sequences shared between twins.

The data were also submitted as part of a second study, on T cells expressing NK-cell markers. The second paper states: Seven to nine donors provided sorted CD3+CD56+NKG2C+, CD3+CD56+NKG2C- and CD3+CD56-NKG2C+ T-cell subsets, whose TCR beta-chain repertoires were profiled. Of the eight sequenced donors, seven were found to be HCMV-seropositive and one was found to be HCMV-seronegative. In several experiments an anti-gammadeltaTCR antibody was added to restrict sorting to alphabetaTCR-expressing T cells. In more than five donors, the dominant CD3+CD56+NKG2C+ clonotypes were found to rank among the top 10 CD8+ clonotypes and to make up about 1.0-7.5% of CD8+ T cells. Those dominant clonotypes were again the most abundant among CD3+CD56-NKG2C+ cells in a few donors, at about 25-60.1%. It remained unclear whether the expanded NKG2C-expressing T cell clones were specific for HCMV antigens. Randomly selected healthy volunteers, three men and five women, were used as the eight sequenced donors. HCMV serostatus was determined by detecting HCMV-specific IgG in serum with a commercial ELISA kit. MIGEC handled demultiplexing of the reads and grouping by UMI, while MiTCR was used to assemble and quantify clonotypes. To exclude erroneous sequences, only TCR cDNA sequences supported by at least two reads were retained. Downstream repertoire analysis used the tcR package, and clonotypes were matched across fractions by CDR3 nucleotide sequence plus V segment. VDJmatch was used to annotate antigen specificity against VDJdb, with one amino acid substitution in CDR3 permitted.

The specimen sequenced was CD4+ T cells sorted from blood. The sequence joins TRBV27 to TRBJ1-1; too little of a D gene remains to name it. The receptor comes from a young woman in good health. Read as DNA, the sequence is TGTGCCAGCAGTTTTTCAGCTTTGACTGAAGCTTTCTTT. Its protein reads: CASSFSALTEAFF.